A selection of T cell receptor beta chains follows, all from one sample in a study of cytomegalovirus exposure and HLA in healthy donors. Sequenced by immunoSEQ multiplex PCR; TCRdb stores in-frame clones only, minus some. The table has approximately 170,000 clones, 65% to 80% seen once. Sequenced material: PBMCs. The receptors were sampled from a man aged 30 to 45 in good health and CMV-seropositive. Each CDR3 is given with its conserved first and last residue. D genes are given only for firm matches. Size values are once, few and many counts, or a class for expanded clones, and some rows have none.

clone_size j_call d_call cdr3_length v_call cdr3_aa cdr3_nt
- TRBJ1-6 TRBD1 15 TRBV27 CASSLTWTGDSPLHF TGTGCCAGCAGTTTAACTTGGACAGGGGATTCACCCCTCCACTTT
- TRBJ1-1 - 14 TRBV7-9 CASSLSPLSTEAFF TGTGCCAGCAGCTTAAGTCCCCTGAGCACTGAAGCTTTCTTT
- TRBJ2-5 - 16 TRBV4-2 CASSQTPGGPSETQYF TGTGCCAGCAGCCAGACCCCCGGGGGGCCCTCAGAGACCCAGTACTTC
- TRBJ1-5 TRBD1 16 TRBV5-4 CASSFGGDRVNQPQHF TGTGCCAGCAGCTTCGGCGGCGACAGGGTAAATCAGCCCCAGCATTTT
once TRBJ2-1 TRBD2 12 TRBV15 CATSREGRETIF TGTGCCACCAGCAGAGAGGGGCGGGAGACGATCTTC
- TRBJ1-2 - 14 TRBV6-6 CASSYFRGDYGYTF TGTGCCAGCAGTTACTTCAGGGGTGACTATGGCTACACCTTC
- TRBJ2-7 TRBD1 12 TRBV29-1 CSARTGGGEQYF TGCAGCGCTAGGACAGGGGGCGGCGAGCAGTACTTC
- TRBJ2-5 TRBD2 14 TRBV30 CAWRLAGGVETQYF TGTGCCTGGAGGCTAGCGGGGGGAGTGGAGACCCAGTACTTC
- TRBJ2-1 - 12 TRBV5-1 CASSLMGSEQFF TGCGCCAGCAGCTTGATGGGCAGTGAGCAGTTCTTC
once TRBJ2-5 TRBD2 16 TRBV30 CAWSPGTSGIGETQYF TGTGCCTGGAGTCCCGGGACTAGCGGGATTGGGGAGACCCAGTACTTC
- TRBJ1-2 - 13 TRBV7-8 CASSFRTGEGYTF TGTGCCAGCAGCTTTAGGACGGGAGAAGGCTACACCTTC
- TRBJ2-7 TRBD2 15 TRBV2 CASSIGLAGSGEQYF TGTGCCAGCAGTATAGGACTAGCGGGATCGGGTGAGCAGTACTTC
few TRBJ2-7 TRBD2 14 TRBV5-4 CASSPRTSANEQYF TGTGCCAGCAGCCCACGGACTAGCGCGAACGAGCAGTACTTC
- TRBJ1-5 - 14 TRBV28 CASRRGNSNQPQHF TGTGCCTCCCGCCGAGGGAATAGCAATCAGCCCCAGCATTTT
once TRBJ2-1 TRBD2 12 TRBV2 CAGVREGVEQFF TGTGCCGGGGTGCGGGAGGGCGTTGAGCAGTTCTTC
- TRBJ1-4 - 12 TRBV25-1 CASSELNEKLFF TGTGCCAGCAGTGAACTTAATGAAAAACTGTTTTTT
- TRBJ1-5 - 14 TRBV10-3 CAISDEGGAQPQHF TGTGCCATCAGTGACGAGGGGGGGGCTCAGCCCCAGCATTTT
- TRBJ2-5 - 12 TRBV19 CASSELTGTQYF TGTGCCAGTAGTGAATTGACAGGGACCCAGTACTTC
- TRBJ1-5 - 16 TRBV27 CATRDSHEGSNQPQHF TGTGCCACCAGGGACTCGCACGAAGGTAGCAATCAGCCCCAGCATTTT
once TRBJ2-2 TRBD2 16 TRBV5-4 CASSGVGGSRTGELFF TGTGCCAGCAGCGGCGTTGGCGGGAGTCGGACCGGGGAGCTGTTTTTT
- TRBJ2-3 - 13 TRBV7-7 CASSQTGTDTQYF TGTGCTAGCAGCCAAACAGGCACAGATACGCAGTATTTT
few TRBJ2-1 - 16 TRBV7-8 CASSFSGGSPRGEQFF TGTGCCAGCAGCTTTTCTGGGGGTAGCCCGCGGGGAGAGCAGTTCTTC
- TRBJ2-1 TRBD2 16 TRBV5-1 CASSLLTSGGGNEQFF TGCGCCAGCAGCTTGTTGACTAGCGGGGGAGGGAATGAGCAGTTCTTC
- TRBJ1-1 - 14 TRBV9 CASSVSGGITEAFF TGTGCCAGCAGCGTATCGGGGGGTATCACTGAAGCTTTCTTT
- TRBJ1-1 - 16 TRBV9 CASSVEVGGPNTEAFF TGTGCCAGCAGCGTAGAAGTCGGCGGGCCGAACACTGAAGCTTTCTTT
few TRBJ2-2 - 13 TRBV2 CASTPGVTGELFF TGTGCCAGCACCCCAGGGGTTACCGGGGAGCTGTTTTTT
- TRBJ2-7 TRBD1 18 TRBV6-1 CASSEAPALGTVSYEQYF TGTGCCAGCAGTGAAGCCCCGGCATTGGGGACAGTTTCCTACGAGCAGTACTTC
- TRBJ2-2 - 14 TRBV6-5 CASSSAGEHGELFF TGTGCCAGCAGTTCGGCAGGGGAACACGGGGAGCTGTTTTTT
few TRBJ1-5 TRBD1 15 TRBV5-1 CASSEQGNSNQPQHF TGCGCCAGCAGCGAACAGGGGAATAGCAATCAGCCCCAGCATTTT
- TRBJ2-7 TRBD2 14 TRBV30 CAWSWGGSGYEQYF TGTGCCTGGAGCTGGGGAGGGTCAGGCTACGAGCAGTACTTC
many TRBJ2-1 TRBD1 16 TRBV6-4 CASSDSNRGSLYEQFF TGTGCCAGCAGTGACTCGAACAGGGGGTCTTTGTATGAGCAGTTCTTC
few TRBJ2-7 - 15 TRBV9 CASSVDGQDYYEQYF TGTGCCAGCAGCGTAGACGGGCAGGACTACTACGAGCAGTACTTC
- TRBJ2-7 - 14 TRBV30 CAWSGFTSLREQYF TGTGCCTGGAGTGGGTTCACTTCCCTTCGGGAGCAGTACTTC
- TRBJ1-4 - 15 TRBV30 CAWSGKGDGNEKLFF TGTGCCTGGAGCGGCAAGGGGGACGGGAATGAAAAACTGTTTTTT
- TRBJ1-2 - 16 TRBV9 CASSKGRGSMDYGYTF TGTGCCAGCAGCAAGGGTAGGGGGAGTATGGACTATGGCTACACCTTC
- TRBJ2-7 TRBD2 13 TRBV11-2 CASSSPGLYEQYF TGTGCCAGCAGCTCCCCGGGACTATACGAGCAGTACTTC